The entry below gives a single TCR beta chain sequence along with its context. The antigen remains unidentified. Extracted RNA was reverse transcribed into cDNA, the sequencing template. The table came from immunoSEQ multiplex PCR; TCRdb's copy has only in-frame clones and leaves some out. This sample has over 85,000 clones, with under 70% found just once. This record belongs to a study of CD8+ T cells in alopecia areata. For the study at large: Tofacitinib administration to treated patients was oral, at 5 to 10 mg twice daily. Study results and limitations: Only one nonresponder was present, which leaves the link between baseline CD8+ expansion and response uncertain.

The treatment was: oral pan-JAK inhibitor, 5-10 mg twice daily. CDR3 length equals 15 residues. Per germline, CDR1 PRHDT and CDR2 FYEKMQ (reference sequence). V dropped 4 bases and J dropped 3; count of bases not matched to a gene: 9. The chain recombines TRBV13 with TRBJ2-7; 7 positions agree with TRBD2. Source: CD8+ T cells sorted from blood, taken at week 4, from a patient treated with tofacitinib. The sequence was obtained from a human donor with alopecia areata. CDR3 residues: CASSSQGSGFYEQYF. In DNA form, the CDR3 reads TGTGCCAGCAGCTCCCAGGGTAGCGGGTTCTACGAGCAGTACTTC.